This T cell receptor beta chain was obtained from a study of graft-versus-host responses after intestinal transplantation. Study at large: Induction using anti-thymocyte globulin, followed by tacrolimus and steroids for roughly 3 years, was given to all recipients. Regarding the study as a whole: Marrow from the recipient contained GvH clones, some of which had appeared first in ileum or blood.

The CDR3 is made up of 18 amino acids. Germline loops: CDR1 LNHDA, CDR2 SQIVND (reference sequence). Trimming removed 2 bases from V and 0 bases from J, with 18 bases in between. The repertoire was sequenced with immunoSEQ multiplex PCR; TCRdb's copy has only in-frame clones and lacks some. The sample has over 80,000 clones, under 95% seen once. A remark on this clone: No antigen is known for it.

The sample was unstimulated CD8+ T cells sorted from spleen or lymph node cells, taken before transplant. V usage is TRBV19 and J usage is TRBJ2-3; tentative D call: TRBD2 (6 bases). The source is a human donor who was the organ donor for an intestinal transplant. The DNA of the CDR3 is TGTGCCAGTAGTATAATTCGAGAGAGAGGAGGGAGCACAGATACGCAGTATTTT. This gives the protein CASSIIRERGGSTDTQYF. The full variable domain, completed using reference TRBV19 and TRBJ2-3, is DGGITQSPKYLFRKEGQNVTLSCEQNLNHDAMYWYRQDPGQGLRLIYYSQIVNDFQKGDIAEGYSVSREKKESFPLTVTSAQKNPTAFYLCASSIIRERGGSTDTQYFGPGTRLTVL.